This TCR beta chain stems from a study of T-cell memory formation after mild COVID-19. Study as a whole: In these data, TCR clusters were largely donor specific. Findings and caveats of the study: Chiefly within CM and EM were the contracting CD4+ clones; CD8+ ones were within EMRA. In pre-infection memory, a portion of responding clones appeared, which suggested that cross-reactive memory joined.

From the 5' RACE reads, TCRdb called clonotypes with MiXCR, one entry per CDR3 protein. The table has roughly 52,000 distinct CDR3 sequences, about 7% seen once; the top ten hold roughly 1.5%. The table lists this clonotype with many counts. Its antigen is not known. Deletions cut 4 bases from V and 1 base from J, with 11 bases between. The length of the CDR3 is 14 residues. Germline assignment: CDR1 SGHRS and CDR2 YFSETQ. This receptor was obtained from a young man who had mild COVID-19 (a few samples of this study predate the infection). Cell type and time point are not known. The rearrangement uses TRBV5-1 and TRBJ2-5; D possibly matches TRBD1 or TRBD2 (5 bases each). Sequencing used PBMCs or a T cell subset sorted from them (not recorded which). CDR3 sequence (DNA): TGCGCCAGCAGCCGGGACGGCTCCCAAGAGACCCAGTACTTC. This gives the protein CASSRDGSQETQYF.